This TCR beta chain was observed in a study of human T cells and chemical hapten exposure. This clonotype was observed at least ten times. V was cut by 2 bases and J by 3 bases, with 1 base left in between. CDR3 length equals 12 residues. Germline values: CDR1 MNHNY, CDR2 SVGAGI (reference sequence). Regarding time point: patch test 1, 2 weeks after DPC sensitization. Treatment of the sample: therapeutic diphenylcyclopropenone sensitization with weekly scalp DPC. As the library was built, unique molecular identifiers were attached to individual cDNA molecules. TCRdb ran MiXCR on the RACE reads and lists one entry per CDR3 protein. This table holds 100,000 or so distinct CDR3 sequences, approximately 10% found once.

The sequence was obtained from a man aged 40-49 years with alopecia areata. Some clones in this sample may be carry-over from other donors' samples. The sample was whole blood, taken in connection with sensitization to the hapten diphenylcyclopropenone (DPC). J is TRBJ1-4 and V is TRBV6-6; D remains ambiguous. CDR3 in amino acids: CASSYANEKLFF. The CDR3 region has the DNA TGTGCCAGCAGTTACGCTAATGAAAAACTGTTTTTT.